These 2 T cell receptor beta chains share one sample of origin, sequenced in a study of cytomegalovirus exposure and HLA in healthy donors. Using immunoSEQ multiplex PCR, the repertoire was profiled, and TCRdb retains in-frame clones only, with some absent. Here the sample spans about 170,000 clones, roughly 90% being singletons. Sequencing used PBMCs. These receptor sequences come from a woman aged 18-29 years in good health and CMV-seropositive.

This clone appeared a single time. The rearrangement joins TRBV11-2 to TRBJ2-7; 12 bases align to TRBD2. Per germline, CDR1 SGHAT and CDR2 FQNNGV. The CDR3 contains 17 residues. Trimming cost V 1 base and J 6 bases; bases outside gene matches: 10. The CDR3 sequence: CASSLGLAGGSGSEQYF. CDR3 DNA: TGTGCCAGCAGCTTAGGTCTAGCGGGAGGGTCGGGCTCCGAGCAGTACTTC. Based on the CDR3 plus reference TRBV11-2 and TRBJ2-7, the full variable domain is EAGVAQSPRYKIIEKRQSVAFWCNPISGHATLYWYQQILGQGPKLLIQFQNNGVVDDSQLPKDRFSAERLKGVDSTLKIQPAKLEDSAVYLCASSLGLAGGSGSEQYFGPGTRLTVT.

This clone appeared once. The chain employs TRBV7-9 and TRBJ2-3, with D unclear. V dropped 8 bases and J dropped 2 bases, with 11 bases sitting between them. Germline CDR1 and CDR2: SEHNR and FQNEAQ (reference sequence). The CDR3 is made up of 13 amino acids. In DNA form, the CDR3 reads TGTGCCAGCGGCCGCGGCGCCACAGATACGCAGTATTTT. Translation: CASGRGATDTQYF.